This TCR beta chain originates from a study of cytomegalovirus exposure and HLA in healthy donors (dated by TCRdb to 2015 to 2018). Background for the entire study: According to a later analysis, one platform produced both the 100 to 150 validation repertoires and the roughly 660 repertoires of the first cohort. The study aimed to test whether cataloging public T cell receptors could reveal signatures of past pathogen exposure. To predict cytomegalovirus infection status, the study brought together high-throughput TCR immunosequencing, statistical association of individual TCRs with disease status, and machine learning. A separate validation cohort of 100 to 150 different subjects was used in addition to the roughly 640-subject first cohort. Overall results and qualifications from the work: In the study, about 150 TCR beta chains were listed as associated with cytomegalovirus. In a later analysis, TCRs clustered in the first cohort were found to also tend to co-occur in the 120 or so validation repertoires, with approximately 94% of cluster scores above 0. Cytomegalovirus status was reported to be diagnosed by the classifier with high specificity and sensitivity in both the original and validation cohorts. While some public TCRs were present in many individuals, most TCR sequences turned up only very rarely across donors. The validation cohort had no HLA typing available for a later analysis, so co-occurrence within that cohort was assessed over all 120 repertoires. A few of the identified cytomegalovirus-associated TCR beta chains were confirmed in vitro to be specific for cytomegalovirus antigens. The authors suggested that the approach could potentially be extended to other disease states and immunological phenotypes.

Separate from the approximately 670-subject first cohort, the validation cohort of 120 subjects was the group to which the donors belonged. Taken from the germline V gene (reference sequence), the CDR1 and CDR2 loops are SEHNR and FQNEAQ. Its CDR3 holds 14 amino acids, cysteine through phenylalanine. Kept here is only the CDR3 DNA, which spans 42 bases and is read in frame from base 1. V is shortened by 4 bases, J by 1 base, and the region joining them spans 8 bases. The library was prepared using the immunoSEQ multiplex PCR assay. The study's own analysis went as follows. A statistical classification framework was built to diagnose cytomegalovirus status from the catalog of TCR beta chain sequences. TCRdb limited this immuneACCESS table to in-frame rearrangements with V and J called. A share of clones is missing; checked studies link under half to unresolved V genes, and the rest is unexplained. The V and J calls and clone size come from that table; D and trimming were worked out from the DNA. The table for this sample lists 150,000 to 200,000 clones; roughly 91% of them were counted only once. Around a tenth of the sample belongs to the ten largest clones.

This clone was seen only a few times. What antigen it recognizes has not been identified. No base qualities exist here, and no much larger clone lies one base off it. Sequenced material: PBMCs. This clonotype originated in a woman aged 18-29 years in good health and CMV-seropositive. The rearranged segments are TRBV7-9 and TRBJ1-5, with no reliable assignment of the D segment. The CDR3 in this case is CASSSSGSNQPQHF. The base sequence is TGTGCCAGCAGCTCCTCGGGGAGCAATCAGCCCCAGCATTTT.